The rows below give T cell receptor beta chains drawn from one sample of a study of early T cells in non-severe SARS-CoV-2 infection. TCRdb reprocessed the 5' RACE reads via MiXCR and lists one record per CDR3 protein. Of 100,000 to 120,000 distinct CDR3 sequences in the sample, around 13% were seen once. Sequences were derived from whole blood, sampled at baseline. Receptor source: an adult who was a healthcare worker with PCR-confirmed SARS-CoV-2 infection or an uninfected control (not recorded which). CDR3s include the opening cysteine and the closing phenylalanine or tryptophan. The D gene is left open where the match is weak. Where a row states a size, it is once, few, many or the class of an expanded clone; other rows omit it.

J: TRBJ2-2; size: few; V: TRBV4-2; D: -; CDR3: CASSQESVDTGELFF; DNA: TGTGCCAGCAGCCAAGAAAGCGTAGACACCGGGGAGCTGTTTTTT
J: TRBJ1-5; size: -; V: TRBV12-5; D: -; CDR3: CASGLVHRNGDQPQHF; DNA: TGTGCTAGTGGTTTGGTACATAGGAACGGGGATCAGCCCCAGCATTTT
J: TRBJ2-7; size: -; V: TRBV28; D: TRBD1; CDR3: CASSSEGGFYEQYF; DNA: TGTGCCAGCAGTTCGGAAGGGGGCTTCTACGAGCAGTACTTC
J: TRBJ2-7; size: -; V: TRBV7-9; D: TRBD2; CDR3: CASSFLAGIYYEQYF; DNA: TGTGCCAGCAGTTTTTTAGCGGGGATTTACTACGAGCAGTACTTC
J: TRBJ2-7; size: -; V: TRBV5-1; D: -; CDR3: CASSSGDTPYEQYF; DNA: TGCGCCAGCAGCTCGGGGGACACGCCCTACGAGCAGTACTTC
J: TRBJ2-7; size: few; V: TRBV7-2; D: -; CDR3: CASSPSLGFNEQYF; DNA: TGTGCCAGCAGCCCTTCCTTAGGGTTCAACGAGCAGTACTTC
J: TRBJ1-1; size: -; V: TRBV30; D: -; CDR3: CAWSVPGRNTEAFF; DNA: TGTGCCTGGAGTGTCCCAGGGAGGAACACTGAAGCTTTCTTT
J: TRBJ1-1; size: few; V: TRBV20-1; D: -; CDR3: CSAVGHLNTEAFF; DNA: TGCAGTGCCGTCGGCCACTTGAACACTGAAGCTTTCTTT
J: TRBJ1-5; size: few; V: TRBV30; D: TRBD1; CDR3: CAWSRTGGNNQPQHF; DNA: TGTGCCTGGAGTAGGACAGGGGGGAACAATCAGCCCCAGCATTTT
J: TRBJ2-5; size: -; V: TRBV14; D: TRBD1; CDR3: CASSQGTGRTEIETQYF; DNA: TGTGCCAGCAGCCAAGGGACAGGGAGGACGGAAATCGAGACCCAGTACTTC
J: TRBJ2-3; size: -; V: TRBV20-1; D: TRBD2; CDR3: CSAIRLAGATDTQYF; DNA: TGCAGTGCTATTCGGCTAGCGGGGGCGACAGATACGCAGTATTTT
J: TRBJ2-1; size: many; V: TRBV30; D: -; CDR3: CAWSVALRLINNEQFF; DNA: TGTGCCTGGAGTGTAGCCCTTAGGTTAATCAACAATGAGCAGTTCTTC
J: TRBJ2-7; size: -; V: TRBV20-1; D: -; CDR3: CSARGLLAYEQYF; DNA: TGCAGTGCTAGGGGGCTGCTGGCCTACGAGCAGTACTTC
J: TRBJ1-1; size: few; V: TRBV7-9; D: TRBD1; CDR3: CASSLGDSQAFF; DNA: TGTGCCAGCAGCTTAGGGGACAGTCAAGCTTTCTTT
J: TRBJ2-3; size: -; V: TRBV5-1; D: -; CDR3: CASSIADTDTQYF; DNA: TGCGCCAGCAGCATCGCCGACACAGATACGCAGTATTTT
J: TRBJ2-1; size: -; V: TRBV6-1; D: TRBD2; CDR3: CASSDPSGALSDEQFF; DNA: TGTGCCAGCAGTGACCCTAGCGGGGCCCTTTCGGATGAGCAGTTCTTC
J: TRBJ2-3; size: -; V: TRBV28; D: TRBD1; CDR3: CASSRPGQGTDTQYF; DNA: TGTGCCAGCAGCCGGCCCGGACAGGGAACAGATACGCAGTATTTT
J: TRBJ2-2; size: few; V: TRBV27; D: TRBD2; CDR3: CASSTIRLAGGPSYLNTGELFF; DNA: TGTGCCAGCAGCACAATCAGGCTAGCGGGAGGGCCTTCATACTTAAACACCGGGGAGCTGTTTTTT
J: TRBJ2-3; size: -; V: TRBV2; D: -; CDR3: CASREGLDTQYF; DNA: TGTGCCAGCAGGGAGGGCCTAGATACGCAGTATTTT
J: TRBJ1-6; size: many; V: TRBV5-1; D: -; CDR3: CASSSAENSPLHF; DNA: TGCGCCAGCAGCTCCGCAGAAAATTCACCCCTCCACTTT